This is a list of T cell receptor beta chains from one sample in a study of beta chain features in type 1 diabetes. The data were produced by immunoSEQ multiplex PCR, yet TCRdb's version contains in-frame clones alone and is incomplete. The data contain some 350,000 clones, 8.5% to 10% of them singletons. The material sequenced was central memory CD4+ T cells from blood. The receptors originated from a man aged 30 to 39 with type 1 diabetes. Both conserved end residues are trimmed from each CDR3. Part of the rows lack a size; the others show once, few, many or a class for expanded clones.

TRBJ2-7,TRBV2,-,ASSEEKLPQY
TRBJ2-1,TRBV6-4,many,ASSSGEGANEQF
TRBJ1-2,TRBV5-1,-,ASSLGAREDYGYT
TRBJ2-4,TRBV6-6,-,ASSYGAGGAKNIQY
TRBJ1-1,TRBV11-3,-,ASSLGTGRNTEAF
TRBJ1-2,TRBV18,few,ASSPGNYYGYT
TRBJ1-4,TRBV4-1,-,ASSRAGRVGDIEKLF
TRBJ1-1,TRBV7-2,-,ASSFYGNTEAF
TRBJ2-7,TRBV18,-,ASSLRRTYEQY
TRBJ1-5,TRBV5-1,many,ASSLEGRGQPQH
TRBJ2-1,TRBV4-3,-,ASGSLGGNEQF
TRBJ2-7,TRBV4-2,-,ASSQVTGLAYEQY
TRBJ2-7,TRBV7-9,few,ASSIQGPHEQY
TRBJ1-2,TRBV5-6,-,ASSLLGQHYGYT
TRBJ2-5,TRBV2,few,ASSVGLTVQETQY
TRBJ1-2,TRBV4-2,few,ASSQDTRRGYT
TRBJ2-2,TRBV12-5,-,ASGLDFTGELF
TRBJ2-3,TRBV4-3,few,ASSQQKGASGSGDTQY